This T cell receptor beta chain was sequenced for a study of PD-L1 blockade in urothelial cancer. Looking at the study overall: About 90% of the 29 patients were males with bladder-origin urothelial cancer.

TCRdb keeps only in-frame clones here, not all; method: immunoSEQ multiplex PCR. The repertoire holds 100,000 or so clones, about 89% seen once, with approximately 0.88% in the top ten. The specimen was PBMCs, collected around atezolizumab (anti-PD-L1) treatment. This clonotype was sampled from a woman older than 75 with urothelial cancer.

CDR3 amino acids: CASRSGGRIAGGGELFF. The CDR3 DNA is TGCGCCAGCCGTTCGGGCGGGAGAATTGCCGGTGGCGGGGAGCTGTTTTTT. The rearrangement links TRBV10-2 to TRBJ2-2, with 7 bases lining up with TRBD2. Germline V gives CDR1 WSHSY, CDR2 SAAADI. V shed 8 bases and J 7 bases; nucleotides not matched to a gene: 19. The CDR3 is 17 residues long.